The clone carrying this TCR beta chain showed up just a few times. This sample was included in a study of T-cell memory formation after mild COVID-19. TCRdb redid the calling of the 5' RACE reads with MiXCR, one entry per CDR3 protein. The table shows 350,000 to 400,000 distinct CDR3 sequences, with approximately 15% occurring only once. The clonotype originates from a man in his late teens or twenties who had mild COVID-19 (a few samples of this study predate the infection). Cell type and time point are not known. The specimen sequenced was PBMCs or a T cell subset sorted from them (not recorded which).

The CDR3 DNA sequence: TGCAGTGCTAGAGATCTCCAGGGACAGCCCTTGTGGAATGAGCAGTTCTTC. Translation gives CSARDLQGQPLWNEQFF. The chain carries TRBV20-1 and TRBJ2-1; 7 bases map to TRBD1. Per the germline V gene, CDR1 is DFQATT and CDR2 is SNEGSKA (reference sequence). V was pared by 0 bases and J by 7 bases, with 15 bases of the junction left unmatched. The CDR3 has 17 amino acids.